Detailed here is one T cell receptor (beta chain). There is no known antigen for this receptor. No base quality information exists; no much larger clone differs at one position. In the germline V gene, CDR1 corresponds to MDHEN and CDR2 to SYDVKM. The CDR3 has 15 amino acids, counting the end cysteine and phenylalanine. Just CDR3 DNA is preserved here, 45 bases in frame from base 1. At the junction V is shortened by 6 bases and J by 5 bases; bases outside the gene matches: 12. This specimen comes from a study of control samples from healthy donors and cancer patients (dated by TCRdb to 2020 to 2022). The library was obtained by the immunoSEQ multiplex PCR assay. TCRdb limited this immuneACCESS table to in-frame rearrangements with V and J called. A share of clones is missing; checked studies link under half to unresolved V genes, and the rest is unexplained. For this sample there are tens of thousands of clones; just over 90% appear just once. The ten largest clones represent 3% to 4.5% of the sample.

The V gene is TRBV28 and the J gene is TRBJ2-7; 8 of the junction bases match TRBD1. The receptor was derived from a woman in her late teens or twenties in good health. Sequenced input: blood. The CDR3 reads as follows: CASSQAGQGFHEQYF. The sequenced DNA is TGTGCCAGCAGCCAAGCTGGACAGGGTTTCCACGAGCAGTACTTC.